These T cell receptor beta chains were read from a single sample in a study of T-cell reconstitution after alpha-beta-depleted transplantation in children. TCRdb fed the PCR reads into MiXCR, producing one record per CDR3 protein. This sample yields 210,000 or so distinct CDR3 sequences, of which under 9.5% are seen a single time; around 6% belongs to the top ten. This sample comprised PBMCs from the stem cell graft donor, obtained from the stem cell graft. These receptors were collected from a human donor who donated a stem cell graft to a child with acute lymphoblastic leukemia. Both conserved end residues are part of each CDR3. Fields, in order: CDR3 DNA, CDR3 protein, D gene, J gene, V gene, clone size. The D gene is left open where the match is weak. Size values are once, few and many counts, or a class for expanded clones, and some rows have none.

CDR3nt: TGTGCCAGCAGCGTAGCCGGGACAGGGTCCTACGAGCAGTACTTC
CDR3aa: CASSVAGTGSYEQYF
d_gene: TRBD1
j_gene: TRBJ2-7
v_gene: TRBV9
abundance: many

CDR3nt: TGCAGTGCTCACTTTATACAGGGGATCGATGAGAACACTGAAGCTTTCTTT
CDR3aa: CSAHFIQGIDENTEAFF
d_gene: TRBD1
j_gene: TRBJ1-1
v_gene: TRBV20-1
abundance: many

CDR3nt: TGCAGCGGACGGTTTAGTGGATGGGAGACCCAGTACTTC
CDR3aa: CSGRFSGWETQYF
d_gene: .
j_gene: TRBJ2-5
v_gene: TRBV29-1
abundance: few

CDR3nt: TGTGCCAGCAGGCCCACGAGGGAGAACACTGAAGCTTTCTTT
CDR3aa: CASRPTRENTEAFF
d_gene: .
j_gene: TRBJ1-1
v_gene: TRBV12-3/TRBV12-4
abundance: .

CDR3nt: TGCGCCAGCAGCTCCGGGACTAGCGGAGTCCAAGAGACCCAGTACTTC
CDR3aa: CASSSGTSGVQETQYF
d_gene: TRBD2
j_gene: TRBJ2-5
v_gene: TRBV5-1
abundance: many

CDR3nt: TGCAGCGCTGGACTAGCGGGGGGTTCGGATACGCAGTATTTT
CDR3aa: CSAGLAGGSDTQYF
d_gene: TRBD2
j_gene: TRBJ2-3
v_gene: TRBV29-1
abundance: many

CDR3nt: TGTGCCAGCAGTGGACCACAGGGGGCCCAGCATTTT
CDR3aa: CASSGPQGAQHF
d_gene: TRBD1
j_gene: TRBJ1-5
v_gene: TRBV12-3/TRBV12-4
abundance: .

CDR3nt: TGTGCCAGCAGCTTATTTGAGAAGCGGGAGACCCAGTACTTC
CDR3aa: CASSLFEKRETQYF
d_gene: .
j_gene: TRBJ2-5
v_gene: TRBV11-2
abundance: .

CDR3nt: TGTGCCAGCAGCCAAGAAGCAGGGATTTTCGGCTACGAGCAGTACTTC
CDR3aa: CASSQEAGIFGYEQYF
d_gene: .
j_gene: TRBJ2-7
v_gene: TRBV3-1
abundance: few

CDR3nt: TGTGCCAGCAGTGGGGTAGCGGATTACAATGAGCAGTTCTTC
CDR3aa: CASSGVADYNEQFF
d_gene: .
j_gene: TRBJ2-1
v_gene: TRBV28
abundance: many

CDR3nt: TGCAGTGCTAGCCGACAGGGGGCCCACGAGCAGTACTTC
CDR3aa: CSASRQGAHEQYF
d_gene: TRBD1
j_gene: TRBJ2-7
v_gene: TRBV20-1
abundance: .

CDR3nt: TGTGCCACCAGTGTCCAAAGGCCAAATCAGCCCCAGCATTTT
CDR3aa: CATSVQRPNQPQHF
d_gene: .
j_gene: TRBJ1-5
v_gene: TRBV24-1
abundance: few

CDR3nt: TGTGCCAGCAGCTTAGTCGTCAGGGGGACCCAGTACTTC
CDR3aa: CASSLVVRGTQYF
d_gene: .
j_gene: TRBJ2-5
v_gene: TRBV7-2
abundance: many

CDR3nt: TGTGCCAGCAGGAGCTTCGCAGATACGCAGTATTTT
CDR3aa: CASRSFADTQYF
d_gene: .
j_gene: TRBJ2-3
v_gene: TRBV6-5
abundance: many